These 5 T cell receptor beta chains came from one sample sequenced in a study of CD4 and CD8 cells across lung adenocarcinoma regions. TCRdb fed the PCR reads into MiXCR, producing one record per CDR3 protein. Found here are roughly 25,000 distinct CDR3 sequences, 45% to 60% of them singletons; the top ten hold about a fifth. The sequenced sample was CD4+ T cells from the center of a lung tumor. All receptors derive from a male donor with lung adenocarcinoma. The CD4 and CD8 labels of this study may be unreliable.

The CDR3 spells CASSWAGDPEAFF. The CDR3 nucleotides read TGTGCCAGCAGCTGGGCAGGGGACCCTGAAGCTTTCTTT. The rearrangement joins TRBV5-6 to TRBJ1-1, with D possibly TRBD1 on 6 matching bases. The V gene's germline CDR1 is SGHDT and CDR2 YYEEEE. Trimming removed 3 bases at V and 6 bases at J, with 12 bases between. CDR3 size: 13 residues.

This clonotype occurred once. The chain combines TRBV11-1 with TRBJ2-4; unclear D gene. CDR1 is SGHAT and CDR2 is FQDESV in the germline V gene (reference sequence). Between the trimmed V and J ends, which lost 1 base and 0 bases, there was a span of 13 bases. The CDR3 length is 17 residues. CDR3 in amino acids: CASSLDFRRLAKNIQYF. The CDR3 DNA follows: TGTGCCAGCAGCTTAGATTTCCGGAGACTAGCCAAAAACATTCAGTACTTC.

In regard to this clonotype: A much larger clone lies a single base off, so this may be a read error. V is TRBV5-1 and J is TRBJ2-7; 10 bases fit TRBD2. The length of the CDR3 is 14 residues. The V gene's germline CDR1 is SGHRS and CDR2 YFSETQ. After removal of 5 bases from V and 5 bases from J, the junction contained 7 bases not matched to a gene. The CDR3 region is CASSSLAGADEQYF. The CDR3, as DNA: TGCGCCAGCAGTTCGCTAGCGGGAGCGGACGAGCAGTACTTC. The full variable domain, its missing parts supplied by reference TRBV5-1 and TRBJ2-7, is KAGVTQTPRYLIKTRGQQVTLSCSPISGHRSVSWYQQTPGQGLQFLFEYFSETQRNKGNFPGRFSGRQFSNSRSEMNVSTLELGDSALYLCASSSLAGADEQYFGPGTRLTVT.

The gene calls are TRBV6-1 and TRBJ2-4; TRBD2 aligns across 7 bases. Germline V gene lookup returns CDR1 MNHNS and CDR2 SASEGT. Trimming took 11 bases from V and 12 from J; bases not matched to a gene: 31. The CDR3 is 18 residues long. This chain's CDR3 is CAGSERTGGGLAKDTQYF. DNA of the CDR3: TGTGCCGGTAGTGAAAGGACGGGCGGGGGACTTGCCAAAGACACTCAGTACTTC.

The chain uses TRBV7-6 and TRBJ2-7; 7 bases align to TRBD1. After removal of 1 base from V and 4 bases from J, the junction contained 10 bases not matched to a gene. The CDR3 consists of 16 residues. Germline CDR1 SGHVS, CDR2 FNYEAQ. CDR3 sequence (DNA): TGTGCCAGCAGCTTAGACCGGCAGGGGGTTTTATACGAGCAGTACTTC. It specifies CASSLDRQGVLYEQYF.